A selection of T cell receptor beta chains follows, all from one sample in a study of blood T cell repertoires in COVID-19. The repertoire was sequenced with immunoSEQ multiplex PCR; TCRdb's copy has only in-frame clones and lacks some. The sample holds a few hundred thousand clones, about 88% seen once. Sequenced input: peripheral blood. The receptors stem from a woman aged 60 to 75 with acute or convalescent COVID-19. The conserved cysteine and the conserved F or W are not part of the CDR3 here.

v_gene	j_gene	CDR3aa
TRBV3-1/TRBV3-2	TRBJ1-4	ASSDTSTNEKLF
TRBV24-1	TRBJ2-1	ATSDPPGLAGAYNEQF
TRBV3-1/TRBV3-2	TRBJ1-3	ASSQGQVLGNTIY
TRBV5-1	TRBJ2-1	ASSLVSSRSYNEQF
TRBV18	TRBJ1-2	ASSPSEGDYGYT
TRBV28	TRBJ1-2	ASRLQGGGYT
TRBV6-1	TRBJ2-5	ASSEVRDRSLGQY
TRBV10-3	TRBJ2-3	AITDSASTDTQY
TRBV28	TRBJ2-6	ASSRAGDSGANVLT
TRBV27	TRBJ1-2	ASSPGQFYGYT
TRBV19	TRBJ1-1	ASSPRGNTEAF
TRBV5-4	TRBJ1-2	ASSLGWDTNYGYT
TRBV18	TRBJ1-1	ASTGQANTEAF
TRBV11-2	TRBJ1-6	ASSSWTGDRNSPLH
TRBV6-1	TRBJ2-7	ASSAPAGGFLDEQY
TRBV4-1	TRBJ2-3	ASSQDTPQADTQY
TRBV18	TRBJ2-5	ASSPNTLAGGALETQY
TRBV27	TRBJ1-2	ASSLQAGYGYT
TRBV28	TRBJ1-2	ASSQTGGAHYGYT
TRBV7-2	TRBJ2-5	ASSPPAGGETQY
TRBV7-3	TRBJ1-6	ASSSPWRRLNPNSPLH
TRBV6-5	TRBJ2-7	ASSRDYIYEQY
TRBV11-1	TRBJ1-1	ASSAGGVMNTEAF
TRBV5-4	TRBJ1-3	ASRADRAGNTIY
TRBV2	TRBJ1-1	ASSGKQMNTEAF
TRBV19	TRBJ2-6	ASSRRQASGANVLT
TRBV4-1	TRBJ1-5	ASSPGLGGQPQH
TRBV28	TRBJ2-7	ASSFLDTSYEQY
TRBV28	TRBJ2-3	AARSGGSTDTQY
TRBV28	TRBJ2-7	ASSLTGGVSSYEQY
TRBV5-4	TRBJ1-1	ASSLLLSPEAF
TRBV18	TRBJ1-2	ASSPQGGASYGYT
TRBV28	TRBJ1-5	ASGRGPNQPQH
TRBV4-1	TRBJ1-2	ASSQLGAWDRGHGYT
TRBV5-8	TRBJ1-2	ASTTLPGAGGYT
TRBV7-8	TRBJ1-4	ASSLRRETNEKLF
TRBV5-8	TRBJ1-5	ASSLGQRSNQPQH
TRBV19	TRBJ1-1	ASSITGNTEAF
TRBV9	TRBJ1-2	ASSSLDRAHGYT
TRBV19	TRBJ2-5	ASSMGQGWETQY
TRBV3-1/TRBV3-2	TRBJ2-1	ASSLGTAINEQF
TRBV7-8	TRBJ1-3	ASSLGPPGTGNTIY
TRBV29-1	TRBJ1-2	SVDGGNYGYT
TRBV5-1	TRBJ1-2	ASSLDHRGSNYGYT
TRBV4-2	TRBJ2-1	ASSQDWGLAYNEQF
TRBV2	TRBJ1-1	ASSVRETEAF
TRBV4-2	TRBJ1-5	ASSQDRGLGQPQH
TRBV6-6	TRBJ2-7	ASSSGGSYEQY
TRBV6-4	TRBJ1-2	ASSSGTGFGYT
TRBV19	TRBJ1-2	ASSPGQGAQGYT
TRBV4-1	TRBJ2-4	ASSHLDRGAKNIQY
TRBV2	TRBJ1-5	ASSAPGGNQPQH
TRBV4-2	TRBJ1-5	ASSQVDSSNQPQH
TRBV10-2	TRBJ2-3	ATGLAGGWGTDTQY
TRBV4-2	TRBJ1-1	ASSLGVAEAF
TRBV27	TRBJ2-2	ASSSPGQGPTGELF
TRBV7-2	TRBJ2-4	ASKDSGGAKNIQY
TRBV7-2	TRBJ2-3	ASSSVLAAYTQY
TRBV19	TRBJ1-4	ASRPAGSVNEKLF